These T cell receptor beta chains were read from a single sample in a study of T cells in Graves' hyperthyroidism and ophthalmopathy. A single record per CDR3 protein comes from TCRdb applying MiXCR to the multiplex PCR reads. The table lists about 640,000 distinct CDR3 sequences, about 15% of them singletons. The source material was blood. The receptors originated from a woman aged 45-60 years with Graves' ophthalmopathy. CDR3s include the opening cysteine and the closing phenylalanine or tryptophan. D genes are given only for firm matches. Not every row has a clone size; where given, it reads once, few, many or a size class.

J | V | size | D | DNA | CDR3
TRBJ2-5 | TRBV28 | once | NA | TGTGCCAGCAGTTTGGGGGGGACACTCCAAGAGACCCAGTACTTC | CASSLGGTLQETQYF
TRBJ2-2 | TRBV5-6 | NA | TRBD1 | TGTGCCAGCAGCTGGGGGACAGGGGTTGGGGAGCTGTTTTTT | CASSWGTGVGELFF
TRBJ1-1 | TRBV28 | many | NA | TGTGCCAGCCTTCAGGCAGGGAACACTGAAGCTTTCTTT | CASLQAGNTEAFF
TRBJ2-7 | TRBV28 | many | NA | TGTGCCAGCAGACTCATAGGGTACGAGCAGTACTTC | CASRLIGYEQYF
TRBJ2-7 | TRBV29-1 | many | TRBD1 | TGCAGCGTTGAGGGTCGGGGACAGGGTATTTACGAGCAGTACTTC | CSVEGRGQGIYEQYF
TRBJ1-1 | TRBV13 | many | TRBD1 | TGTGCCAGCAGCTCGGGACAGGGGGCTTCTGAAGCTTTCTTT | CASSSGQGASEAFF
TRBJ2-5 | TRBV27 | many | TRBD2 | TGTGCCAGCAGTACGTTGACTAGCGGGATAGGTCTGTCGGAGACCCAGTACTTC | CASSTLTSGIGLSETQYF
TRBJ2-3 | TRBV27 | NA | TRBD2 | TGTGCCAGCAGTTTATTTGGCGGGAGAGGAATTTGGACAGATACGCAGTATTTT | CASSLFGGRGIWTDTQYF
TRBJ1-4 | TRBV5-1 | few | NA | TGCGCCAGCAGCTTTGGACTTAGGGATGAAAAACTGTTTTTT | CASSFGLRDEKLFF
TRBJ2-1 | TRBV9 | many | NA | TGTGCCAGCAGCGTATCCCAAGTAGCGGCAGTCGGCAATGAGCAGTTCTTC | CASSVSQVAAVGNEQFF
TRBJ2-7 | TRBV27 | many | NA | TGTGCCAGCAGTTTAGGTCAGCCTATATCCGCCTACGAGCAGTACTTC | CASSLGQPISAYEQYF
TRBJ2-1 | TRBV28 | many | TRBD2 | TGTGCCAGCAGTTTCCTAACTAGCGGGGTCTACAATGAGCAGTTCTTC | CASSFLTSGVYNEQFF
TRBJ2-7 | TRBV28 | many | NA | TGTGCCAGCAGCCCAAATTACAGGAAATCTTACGAGCAGTACTTC | CASSPNYRKSYEQYF
TRBJ1-5 | TRBV11-2 | many | NA | TGTGCCAGCAGCTCCGATACGTTTAGCAATCAGCCCCAGCATTTT | CASSSDTFSNQPQHF
TRBJ1-1 | TRBV19 | few | NA | TGTGCCAGTAGTGATCAGTATATGAACACTGAAGCTTTCTTT | CASSDQYMNTEAFF
TRBJ2-6 | TRBV2 | many | TRBD1 | TGTGCCAGCAACCCGACAAGGACGGGACAGGTCGGGGCCAACGTCCTGACTTTC | CASNPTRTGQVGANVLTF
TRBJ2-1 | TRBV10-3 | few | TRBD1 | TGTGCCATCAGTGAGGGAAAGGACAGGGCAAGACAGTTCTTC | CAISEGKDRARQFF
TRBJ1-2 | TRBV7-2 | many | NA | TGTGCCAGCAGCACTCCCACAGGTTATGGCTACACCTTC | CASSTPTGYGYTF